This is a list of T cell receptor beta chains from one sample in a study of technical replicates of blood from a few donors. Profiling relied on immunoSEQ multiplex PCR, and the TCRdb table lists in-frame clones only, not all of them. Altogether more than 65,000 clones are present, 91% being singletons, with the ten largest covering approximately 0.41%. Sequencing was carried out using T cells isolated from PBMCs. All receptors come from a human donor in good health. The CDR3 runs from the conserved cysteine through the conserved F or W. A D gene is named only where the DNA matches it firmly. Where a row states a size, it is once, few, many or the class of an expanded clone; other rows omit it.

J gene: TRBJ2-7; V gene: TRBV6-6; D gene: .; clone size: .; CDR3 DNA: TGTGCCAGCAGTTACTCTCTACCCAACTACGAGCAGTACTTC; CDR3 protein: CASSYSLPNYEQYF
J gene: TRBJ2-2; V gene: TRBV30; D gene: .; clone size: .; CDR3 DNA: TGTGCCTGGAGTGTAGGGACAATGAACACCGGGGAGCTGTTTTTT; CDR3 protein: CAWSVGTMNTGELFF
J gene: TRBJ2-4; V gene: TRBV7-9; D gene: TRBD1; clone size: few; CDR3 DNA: TGTGCCAGCAGCCCAGGGACAGGAGTAGCCAAAAACATTCAGTACTTC; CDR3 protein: CASSPGTGVAKNIQYF
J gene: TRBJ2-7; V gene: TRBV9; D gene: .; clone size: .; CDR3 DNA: TGTGCCAGCAGCGGACTTGGGGGCTTTTCTCACGAGCAGTACTTC; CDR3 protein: CASSGLGGFSHEQYF
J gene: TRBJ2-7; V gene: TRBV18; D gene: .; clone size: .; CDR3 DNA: TGTGCCAGCTCATCCTCGGACTCCCCGTCCTACGAGCAGTACTTC; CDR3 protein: CASSSSDSPSYEQYF
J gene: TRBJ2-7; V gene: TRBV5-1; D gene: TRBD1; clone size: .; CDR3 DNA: TGCGCCAGCAGCTACGGACAGGGCTACGAGCAGTACTTC; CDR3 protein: CASSYGQGYEQYF
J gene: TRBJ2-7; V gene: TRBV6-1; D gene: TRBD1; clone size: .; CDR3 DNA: TGTGCCAGCAGTGGCGTAAGGGGGCGATCCTACTACGAGCAGTACTTC; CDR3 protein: CASSGVRGRSYYEQYF
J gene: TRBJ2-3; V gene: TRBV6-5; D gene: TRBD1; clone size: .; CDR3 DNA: TGTGCCAGCAGTCAACGGGACAGCCGCACAGATACGCAGTATTTT; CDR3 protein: CASSQRDSRTDTQYF
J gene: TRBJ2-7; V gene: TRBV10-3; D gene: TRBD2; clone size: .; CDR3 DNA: TGTGCCATCAGTGAGTCTGGACTAGCGGGAGAATCGACCTCCTACGAGCAGTACTTC; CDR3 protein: CAISESGLAGESTSYEQYF
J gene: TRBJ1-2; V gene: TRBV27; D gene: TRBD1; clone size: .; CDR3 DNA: TGTGCCAGCAGGGGACAGAGCTATGGCTACACCTTC; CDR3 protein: CASRGQSYGYTF
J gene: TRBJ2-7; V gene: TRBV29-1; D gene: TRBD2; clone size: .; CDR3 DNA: TGCAGCGTTCGTGGGGGGGATACCTACGAGCAGTACTTC; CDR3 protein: CSVRGGDTYEQYF
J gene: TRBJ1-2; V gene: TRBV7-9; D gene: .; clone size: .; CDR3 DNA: TGTGCCAGCAGCTCCTTAATACCTTCTTGGCCCGGGGGCTATGGCTACACCTTC; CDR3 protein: CASSSLIPSWPGGYGYTF
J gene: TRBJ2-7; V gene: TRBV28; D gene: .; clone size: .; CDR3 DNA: TGTGCCAGCAGTTTGACTGTCTACGAGCAGTACTTC; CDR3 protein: CASSLTVYEQYF
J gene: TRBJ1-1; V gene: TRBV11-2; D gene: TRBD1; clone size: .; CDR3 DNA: TGTGCCAGCAGCTTAAGGCAGGGGGTGACTGAAGCTTTCTTT; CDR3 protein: CASSLRQGVTEAFF
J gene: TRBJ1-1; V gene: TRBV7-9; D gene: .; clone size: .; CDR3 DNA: TGTGCCAGCAGCTTAGCAGGCACCACAGGGTACACTGAAGCTTTCTTT; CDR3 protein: CASSLAGTTGYTEAFF
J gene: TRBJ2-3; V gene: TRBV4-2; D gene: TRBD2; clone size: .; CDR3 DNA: TGTGCCAGCAGCCAAGAGGGACTAGCGGGCTTGAGGCGCACAGATACGCAGTATTTT; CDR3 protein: CASSQEGLAGLRRTDTQYF
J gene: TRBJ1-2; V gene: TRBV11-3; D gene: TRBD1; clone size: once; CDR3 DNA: TGTGCCAGCAGCGGCGGGACAGGGGATGGCTACACCTTC; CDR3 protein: CASSGGTGDGYTF
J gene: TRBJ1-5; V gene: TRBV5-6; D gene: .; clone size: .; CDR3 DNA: TGTGCCAGCAGCTTGGGGAGGCAGGATCAGCCCCAGCATTTT; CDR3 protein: CASSLGRQDQPQHF
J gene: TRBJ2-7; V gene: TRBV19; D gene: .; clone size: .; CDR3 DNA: TGTGCCAGTAGTACCGGGGGTGAGATTAACGAGCAGTACTTC; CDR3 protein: CASSTGGEINEQYF
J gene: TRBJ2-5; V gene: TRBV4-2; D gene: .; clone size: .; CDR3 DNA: TGTGCCAGCAGCCAAGAGGGCGGGTACCAAGAGACCCAGTACTTC; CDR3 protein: CASSQEGGYQETQYF
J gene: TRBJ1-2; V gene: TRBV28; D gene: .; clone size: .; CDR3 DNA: TGTGCCAGCAGTCGCCCAGGCCAAGCTAACTATGGCTACACCTTC; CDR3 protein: CASSRPGQANYGYTF
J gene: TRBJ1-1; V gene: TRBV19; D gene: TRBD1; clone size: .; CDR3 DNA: TGTGCCAGTCTCCTATACTTGGGACAGGGGGCCCCTGAAGCTTTCTTT; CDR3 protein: CASLLYLGQGAPEAFF
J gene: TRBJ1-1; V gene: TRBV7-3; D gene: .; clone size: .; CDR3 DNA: TGTGCCAGCAGCGTAGGAGTCTACGGGGCTGAAGCTTTCTTT; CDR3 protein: CASSVGVYGAEAFF
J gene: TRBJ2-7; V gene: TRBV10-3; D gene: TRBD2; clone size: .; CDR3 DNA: TGTGCCATCTCGGAGAGAGTAGCGGGATCCGAGCAGTACTTC; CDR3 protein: CAISERVAGSEQYF
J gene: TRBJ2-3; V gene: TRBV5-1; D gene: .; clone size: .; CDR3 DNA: TGCGCCAGCAGCTTGGAGCAATCTAGCACAGATACGCAGTATTTT; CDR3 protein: CASSLEQSSTDTQYF
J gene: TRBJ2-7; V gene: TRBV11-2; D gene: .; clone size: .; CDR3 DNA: TGTGCCAGCAGCTTTGGCCCCTACGAGCAGTACTTC; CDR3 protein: CASSFGPYEQYF
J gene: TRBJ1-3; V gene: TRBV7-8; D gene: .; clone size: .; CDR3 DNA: TGTGCCAGCAGAATCACAGGGAATATGGGCGCCATATATTTT; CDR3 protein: CASRITGNMGAIYF
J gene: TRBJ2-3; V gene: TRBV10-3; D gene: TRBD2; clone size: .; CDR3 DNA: TGTGCCACTCAGGGACTAGCCGGGGGGGATACGCAGTATTTT; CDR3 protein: CATQGLAGGDTQYF
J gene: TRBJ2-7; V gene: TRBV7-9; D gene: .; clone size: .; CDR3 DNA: TGTGCCAGCAGCTTTACAGGGTCAACACTATACGAGCAGTACTTC; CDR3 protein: CASSFTGSTLYEQYF
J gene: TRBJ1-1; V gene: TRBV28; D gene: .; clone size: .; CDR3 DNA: TGTGCCAGCGCCCCGGGGATTCTGAACACTGAAGCTTTCTTT; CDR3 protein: CASAPGILNTEAFF
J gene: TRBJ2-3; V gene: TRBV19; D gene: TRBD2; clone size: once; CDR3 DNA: TGTGCCAGTTTTAGCGGGAGGTCCGGAGATACGCAGTATTTT; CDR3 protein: CASFSGRSGDTQYF
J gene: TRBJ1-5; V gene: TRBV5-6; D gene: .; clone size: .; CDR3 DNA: TGTGCCAGCAGCCGACAGGTCATCAATCAGCCCCAGCATTTT; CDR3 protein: CASSRQVINQPQHF
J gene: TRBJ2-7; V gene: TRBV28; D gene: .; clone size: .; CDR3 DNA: TGTGCCAGCAGTAAAGGAGCCACTTACGAGCAGTACTTC; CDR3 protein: CASSKGATYEQYF
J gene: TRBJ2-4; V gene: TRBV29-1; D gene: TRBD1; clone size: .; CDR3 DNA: TGCAGCGTTGAAGATAGGGACAGGGAGAGGACCAAAAACATTCAGTACTTC; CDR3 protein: CSVEDRDRERTKNIQYF
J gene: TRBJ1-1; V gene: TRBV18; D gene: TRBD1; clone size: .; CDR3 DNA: TGTGCCAGCTCACCGGGGACAGGAGGGAACACTGAAGCTTTCTTT; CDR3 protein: CASSPGTGGNTEAFF
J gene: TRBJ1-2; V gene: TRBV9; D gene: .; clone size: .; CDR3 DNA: TGTGCCAGCAGCGTAGAAGACAGGATCTATGGCTACACCTTC; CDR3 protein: CASSVEDRIYGYTF
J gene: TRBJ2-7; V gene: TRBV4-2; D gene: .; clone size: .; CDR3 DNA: TGTGCCAGCAGCCCAGATGGGACTTCGGAAGTGGGCGAGCAGTACTTC; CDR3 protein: CASSPDGTSEVGEQYF
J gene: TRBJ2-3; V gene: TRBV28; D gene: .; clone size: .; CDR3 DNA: TGTGCCAGCAGTCCATCCGGGACAGATACGCAGTATTTT; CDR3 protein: CASSPSGTDTQYF
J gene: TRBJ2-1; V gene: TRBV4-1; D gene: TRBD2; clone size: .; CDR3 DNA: TGCGCCAGCAGCCACCTCGGACTAGCGGGAGGAGCTTATGAGCAGTTCTTC; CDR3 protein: CASSHLGLAGGAYEQFF